The 13 T cell receptor beta chains below were found in one sample sequenced in a study of CD8 T cells in ankylosing spondylitis. A single record per CDR3 protein comes from TCRdb applying MiXCR to the 5' RACE reads. Of some 150,000 distinct CDR3 sequences listed, around 42% are singletons. The specimen was synovial fluid, either unsorted or a sorted T cell fraction (not recorded which). The source is a male donor with ankylosing spondylitis.

This clonotype was seen more than once but under ten times. The V gene is TRBV7-9, the J gene TRBJ1-1, with 9 positions matching TRBD1. Germline V lookup: CDR1 SEHNR, CDR2 FQNEAQ (reference sequence). V shed 5 bases, J shed 1 base, and the junction held 11 bases outside the gene matches. The CDR3 is 17 amino acids. The CDR3 sequence: CASSIPHWTGENTEAFF. Here the CDR3 DNA reads TGTGCCAGCAGCATACCACACTGGACAGGGGAGAACACTGAAGCTTTCTTT.

In this sample, this clonotype turned up a few times. The V and J genes are TRBV20-1 and TRBJ2-7; no clear D gene. Germline V lookup: CDR1 DFQATT, CDR2 SNEGSKA (reference sequence). CDR3 length equals 15 residues. V lost 1 base and J lost 0, with 13 bases in between. CDR3 in amino acids: CSARGSRSFSYEQYF. CDR3 in DNA: TGCAGTGCTAGAGGTTCCAGGTCATTCTCCTACGAGCAGTACTTC.

About this clonotype itself: A much larger clone differs from this one at a single base, so this may be a read error. This chain links TRBV20-1 with TRBJ2-1; D is ambiguous. CDR3 size: 17 residues. Germline CDR1 reads DFQATT; CDR2 reads SNEGSKA (reference sequence). The CDR3 region is CSAGDPKRSTSYNEQFF. The CDR3 DNA is TGCAGTGCTGGAGATCCTAAGCGCTCTACGTCCTACAATGAGCAGTTCTTC.

This chain joins TRBV9 and TRBJ2-7; D possibly matches TRBD1 or TRBD2 (5 bases each). The CDR3 spans 17 residues. Germline V gene lookup returns CDR1 SGDLS and CDR2 YYNGEE. Trimming left V 5 bases short and J 2 bases short, with 23 bases between. CDR3 sequence reads: CASSSGTSKHQTYEQYF. For the CDR3, the DNA is TGTGCCAGCAGTTCCGGGACGTCGAAACACCAAACCTACGAGCAGTACTTC.

V and J are TRBV7-9 and TRBJ1-1; D call uncertain. Trimming left V 5 bases short and J 0 bases short, with 10 bases between. CDR3 length: 14 residues. In germline, CDR1 is SEHNR, CDR2 FQNEAQ (reference sequence). This CDR3 is CASSPNPVNTEAFF. The CDR3 nucleotides read TGTGCCAGCAGCCCCAATCCCGTGAACACTGAAGCTTTCTTT.

At least ten counts were recorded for this clonotype. The J gene is TRBJ1-1, the V gene TRBV27, with 7 bases matching TRBD1. Germline trimming cut 3 bases from V and 5 bases from J; bases unmatched to any gene: 6. Germline loops: CDR1 MNHEY, CDR2 SMNVEV (reference sequence). The CDR3 totals 14 residues. The CDR3, as DNA: TGTGCCAGCAGTTTCCACAGGGGATTGACTGAAGCTTTCTTT. This translates into CASSFHRGLTEAFF.

The rearrangement uses TRBV5-6 and TRBJ2-3, with 9 nucleotides matching TRBD2. CDR1 SGHDT and CDR2 YYEEEE come from the germline V gene. J lost 6 bases, V lost 4 bases, and 9 bases had no gene match. This CDR3 spans 15 amino acids. The CDR3: CASSPPSGESDTQYF. The CDR3 nucleotides are TGTGCCAGCAGCCCCCCTAGCGGGGAGAGCGATACGCAGTATTTT.

The chain recombines TRBV18 with TRBJ2-3; D remains unclear. V lost 3 bases, J lost 0 bases, and 16 bases lay in between. CDR3 length: 17 residues. Germline CDR1 is KGHSH and CDR2 is LQKENI. The CDR3: CASSPLILPPSTDTQYF. CDR3 in DNA: TGTGCCAGCTCACCCCTCATTTTACCTCCTAGCACAGATACGCAGTATTTT. The variable domain in full, completed from reference TRBV18 and TRBJ2-3, reads NAGVMQNPRHLVRRRGQEARLRCSPMKGHSHVYWYRQLPEEGLKFMVYLQKENIIDESGMPKERFSAEFPKEGPSILRIQQVVRGDSAAYFCASSPLILPPSTDTQYFGPGTRLTVL.

The V call is TRBV28, the J call TRBJ1-5; no clear D gene. The CDR3 is 11 residues long. Germline lookup yields CDR1 MDHEN and CDR2 SYDVKM. The ends were cut back, 5 bases at V and 9 bases at J, with 8 bases in the middle. DNA for the CDR3: TGTGCCAGCAGTGATACTTTGCCCCAGCATTTT. Encoded protein: CASSDTLPQHF.

The chain joins TRBV7-2 to TRBJ2-1, with D possibly being TRBD2 (6 bases). The germline gives CDR1 SGHTA, CDR2 FQGNSA. This CDR3 is 16 amino acids long. The germline V and J ends were trimmed by 1 base and 2 bases, with 12 bases remaining between them. In DNA, the CDR3 is TGTGCCAGCAGCTTAGAATCTAGCGTAGCCTACAATGAGCAGTTCTTC. Translating gives CASSLESSVAYNEQFF. Drawing the rest from reference TRBV7-2 and TRBJ2-1, the complete variable domain is GAGVSQSPSNKVTEKGKDVELRCDPISGHTALYWYRQSLGQGLEFLIYFQGNSAPDKSGLPSDRFSAERTGGSVSTLTIQRTQQEDSAVYLCASSLESSVAYNEQFFGPGTRLTVL.

This clonotype appeared once. V usage is TRBV20-1 and J usage is TRBJ2-5; weak D call: TRBD1 (5 bases). CDR3 size: 13 residues. V lost 7 bases and J lost 2, with 14 bases in between. Germline CDR1 DFQATT, CDR2 SNEGSKA (reference sequence). Written as DNA, the CDR3 is TGCAGTGGAGTCCGACAGAGACAAGAGACCCAGTACTTC. As protein: CSGVRQRQETQYF.

This clonotype was detected only once. The V gene is TRBV20-1, the J gene TRBJ2-2; D gene unclear. The CDR3 covers 14 residues. The V end was cut by 6 bases, the J end by 1 base, with 12 bases between. Germline V gene sequence: CDR1 DFQATT, CDR2 SNEGSKA (reference sequence). CDR3 amino acids: CSAQGNLNTGELFF. CDR3 in DNA: TGCAGTGCCCAAGGGAACTTGAACACCGGGGAGCTGTTTTTT.

The sample holds a few counts of this clonotype. The chain employs TRBV27 and TRBJ1-5; D ambiguous. CDR1 and CDR2 (germline): MNHEY, SMNVEV (reference sequence). Trimming left V 0 bases short and J 2 bases short, with 8 bases between. The CDR3 spans 15 residues. This CDR3 is CASSLSMGGNQPQHF. The CDR3 bases are TGTGCCAGCAGTTTATCGATGGGAGGCAATCAGCCCCAGCATTTT.